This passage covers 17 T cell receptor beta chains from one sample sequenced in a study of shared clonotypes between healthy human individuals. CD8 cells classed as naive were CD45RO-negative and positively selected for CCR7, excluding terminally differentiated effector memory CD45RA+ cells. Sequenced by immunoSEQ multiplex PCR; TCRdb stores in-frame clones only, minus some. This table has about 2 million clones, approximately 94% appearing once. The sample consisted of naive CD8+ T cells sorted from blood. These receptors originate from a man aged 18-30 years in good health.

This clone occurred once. The CDR3, as DNA: TGCGCCAGCAGCACCAGACAGGGAAGCGAGCAGTACTTC. Encoded protein: CASSTRQGSEQYF. The chain carries TRBV5-1 and TRBJ2-7, with 7 bases that match TRBD1. Germline CDR1 reads SGHRS; CDR2 reads YFSETQ. After removal of 4 bases from V and 6 bases from J, the junction contained 7 bases not matched to a gene. The CDR3 is 13 amino acids.

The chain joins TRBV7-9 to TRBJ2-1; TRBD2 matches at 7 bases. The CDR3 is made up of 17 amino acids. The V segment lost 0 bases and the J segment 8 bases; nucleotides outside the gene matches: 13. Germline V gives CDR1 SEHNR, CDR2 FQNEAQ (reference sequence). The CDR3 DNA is TGTGCCAGCAGCTTAGCAGTGGGAGGGCCCCTTCGCGATGAGCAGTTCTTC. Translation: CASSLAVGGPLRDEQFF.

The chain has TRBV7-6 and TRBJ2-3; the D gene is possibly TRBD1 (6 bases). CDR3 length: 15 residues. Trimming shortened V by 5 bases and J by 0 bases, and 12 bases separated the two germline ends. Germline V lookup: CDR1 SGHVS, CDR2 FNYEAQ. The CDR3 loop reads CASSQGTTSTDTQYF. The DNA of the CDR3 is TGTGCCAGCAGCCAGGGGACGACTAGCACAGATACGCAGTATTTT.

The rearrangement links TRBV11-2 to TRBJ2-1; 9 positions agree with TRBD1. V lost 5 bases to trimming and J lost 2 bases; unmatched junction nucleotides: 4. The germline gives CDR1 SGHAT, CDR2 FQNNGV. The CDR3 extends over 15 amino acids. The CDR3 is CASSTGQGTYNEQFF. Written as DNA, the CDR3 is TGTGCCAGCAGCACGGGACAGGGAACCTACAATGAGCAGTTCTTC.

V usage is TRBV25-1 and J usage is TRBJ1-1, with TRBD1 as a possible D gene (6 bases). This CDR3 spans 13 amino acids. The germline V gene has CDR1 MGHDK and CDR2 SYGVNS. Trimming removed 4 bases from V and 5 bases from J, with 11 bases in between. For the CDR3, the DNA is TGTGCCAGCAGTGCCACAGGGTGGACTGAAGCTTTCTTT. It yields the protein CASSATGWTEAFF.

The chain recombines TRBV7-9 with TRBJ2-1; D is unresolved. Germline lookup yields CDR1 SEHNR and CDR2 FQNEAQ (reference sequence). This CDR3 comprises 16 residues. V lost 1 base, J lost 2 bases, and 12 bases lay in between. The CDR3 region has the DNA TGTGCCAGCAGCTTAGACGCGTCGTTGGCCTACAATGAGCAGTTCTTC. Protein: CASSLDASLAYNEQFF. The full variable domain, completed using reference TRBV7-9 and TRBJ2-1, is DTGVSQNPRHKITKRGQNVTFRCDPISEHNRLYWYRQTLGQGPEFLTYFQNEAQLEKSRLLSDRFSAERPKGSFSTLEIQRTEQGDSAMYLCASSLDASLAYNEQFFGPGTRLTVL.

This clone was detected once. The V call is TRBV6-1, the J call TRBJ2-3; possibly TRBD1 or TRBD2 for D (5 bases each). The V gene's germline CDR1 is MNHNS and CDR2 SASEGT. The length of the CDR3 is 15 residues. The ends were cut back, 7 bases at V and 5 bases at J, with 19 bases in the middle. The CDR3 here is CASTSPGKQEDTQYF. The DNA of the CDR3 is TGTGCCAGCACCTCCCCGGGGAAACAGGAAGATACGCAGTATTTT.

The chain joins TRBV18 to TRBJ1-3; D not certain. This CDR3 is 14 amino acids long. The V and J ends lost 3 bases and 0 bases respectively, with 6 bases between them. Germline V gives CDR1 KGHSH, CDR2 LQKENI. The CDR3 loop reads CASSPGPSGNTIYF. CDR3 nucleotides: TGTGCCAGCTCACCTGGGCCCTCTGGAAACACCATATATTTT.

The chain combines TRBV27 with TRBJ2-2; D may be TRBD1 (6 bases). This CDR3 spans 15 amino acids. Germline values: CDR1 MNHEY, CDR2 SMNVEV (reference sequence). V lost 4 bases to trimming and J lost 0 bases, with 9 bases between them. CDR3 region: CASSSGTSNTGELFF. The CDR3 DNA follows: TGTGCCAGCAGTTCCGGGACATCGAACACCGGGGAGCTGTTTTTT.

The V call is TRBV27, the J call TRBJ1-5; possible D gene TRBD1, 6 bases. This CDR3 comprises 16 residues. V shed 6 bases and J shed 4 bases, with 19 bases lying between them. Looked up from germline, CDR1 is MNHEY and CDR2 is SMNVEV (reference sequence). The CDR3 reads CASSPEPTGLNQPQHF. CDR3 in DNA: TGTGCCAGCAGCCCGGAACCCACAGGGCTGAATCAGCCCCAGCATTTT.

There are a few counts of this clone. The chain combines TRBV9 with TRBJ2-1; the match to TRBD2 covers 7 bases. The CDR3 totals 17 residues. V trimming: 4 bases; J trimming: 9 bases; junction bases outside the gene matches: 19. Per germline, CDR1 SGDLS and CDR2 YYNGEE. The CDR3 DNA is TGTGCCAGCAGCCCCCACTCGGGTGCGAGCGGGGTAGTTGAGCAGTTCTTC. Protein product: CASSPHSGASGVVEQFF.

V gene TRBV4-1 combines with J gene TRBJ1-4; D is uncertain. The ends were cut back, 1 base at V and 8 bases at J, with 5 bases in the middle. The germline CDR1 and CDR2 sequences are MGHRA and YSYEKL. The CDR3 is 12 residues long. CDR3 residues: CASSQGSEKLFF. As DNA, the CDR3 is TGCGCCAGCAGCCAAGGGTCCGAAAAACTGTTTTTT.

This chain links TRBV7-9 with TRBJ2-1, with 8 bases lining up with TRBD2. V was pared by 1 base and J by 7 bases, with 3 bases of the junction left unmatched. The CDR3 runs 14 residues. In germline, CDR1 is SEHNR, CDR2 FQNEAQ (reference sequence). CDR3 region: CASSLGTSLNEQFF. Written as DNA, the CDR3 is TGTGCCAGCAGCTTAGGGACTAGCCTTAATGAGCAGTTCTTC. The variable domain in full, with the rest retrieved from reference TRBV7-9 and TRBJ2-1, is DTGVSQNPRHKITKRGQNVTFRCDPISEHNRLYWYRQTLGQGPEFLTYFQNEAQLEKSRLLSDRFSAERPKGSFSTLEIQRTEQGDSAMYLCASSLGTSLNEQFFGPGTRLTVL.

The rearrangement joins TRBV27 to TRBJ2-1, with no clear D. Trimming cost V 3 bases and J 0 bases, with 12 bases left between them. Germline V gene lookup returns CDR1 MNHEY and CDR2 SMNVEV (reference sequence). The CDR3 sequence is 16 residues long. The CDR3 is CASSLLVSSSYNEQFF. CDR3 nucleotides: TGTGCCAGCAGTTTGTTAGTGTCGTCCTCCTACAATGAGCAGTTCTTC.

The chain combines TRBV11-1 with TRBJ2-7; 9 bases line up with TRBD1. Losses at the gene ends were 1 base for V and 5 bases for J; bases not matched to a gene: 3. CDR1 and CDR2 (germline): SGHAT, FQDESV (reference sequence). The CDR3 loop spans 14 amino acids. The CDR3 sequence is CASSLEGTGNEQYF. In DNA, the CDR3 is TGTGCCAGCAGCTTAGAAGGGACAGGGAACGAGCAGTACTTC. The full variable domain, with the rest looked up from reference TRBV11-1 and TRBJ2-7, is EAEVAQSPRYKITEKSQAVAFWCDPISGHATLYWYRQILGQGPELLVQFQDESVVDDSQLPKDRFSAERLKGVDSTLKIQPAELGDSAMYLCASSLEGTGNEQYFGPGTRLTVT.

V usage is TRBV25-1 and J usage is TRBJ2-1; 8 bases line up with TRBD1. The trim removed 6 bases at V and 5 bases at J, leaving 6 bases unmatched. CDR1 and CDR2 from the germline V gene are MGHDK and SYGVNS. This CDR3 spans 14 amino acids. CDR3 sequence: CASSRTGSDNEQFF. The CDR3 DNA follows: TGTGCCAGCAGCAGGACAGGGTCTGACAATGAGCAGTTCTTC.

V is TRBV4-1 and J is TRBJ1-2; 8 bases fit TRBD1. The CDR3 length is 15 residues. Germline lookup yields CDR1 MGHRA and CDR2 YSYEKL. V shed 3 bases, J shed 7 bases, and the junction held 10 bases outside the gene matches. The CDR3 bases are TGCGCCAGCAGCCATGGAACGACAGGGGAAGCTGGCTACACCTTC. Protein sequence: CASSHGTTGEAGYTF.